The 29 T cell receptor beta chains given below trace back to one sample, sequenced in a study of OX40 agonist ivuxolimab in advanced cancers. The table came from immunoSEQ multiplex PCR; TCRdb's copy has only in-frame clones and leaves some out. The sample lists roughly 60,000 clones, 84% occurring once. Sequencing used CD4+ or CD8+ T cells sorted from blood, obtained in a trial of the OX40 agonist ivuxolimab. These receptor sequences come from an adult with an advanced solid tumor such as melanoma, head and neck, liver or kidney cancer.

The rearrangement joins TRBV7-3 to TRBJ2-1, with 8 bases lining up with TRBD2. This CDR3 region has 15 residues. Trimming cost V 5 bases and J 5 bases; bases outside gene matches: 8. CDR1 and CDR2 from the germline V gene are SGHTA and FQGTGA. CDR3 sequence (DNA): TGTGCCAGCAGCCCATCGAGCGGGAGACACAATGAGCAGTTCTTC. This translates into CASSPSSGRHNEQFF.

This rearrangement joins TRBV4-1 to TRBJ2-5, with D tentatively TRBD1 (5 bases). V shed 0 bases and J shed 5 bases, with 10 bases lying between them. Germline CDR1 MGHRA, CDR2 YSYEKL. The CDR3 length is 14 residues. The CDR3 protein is CASSQDTGWETQYF. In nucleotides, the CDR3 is TGCGCCAGCAGCCAAGACACAGGTTGGGAGACCCAGTACTTC.

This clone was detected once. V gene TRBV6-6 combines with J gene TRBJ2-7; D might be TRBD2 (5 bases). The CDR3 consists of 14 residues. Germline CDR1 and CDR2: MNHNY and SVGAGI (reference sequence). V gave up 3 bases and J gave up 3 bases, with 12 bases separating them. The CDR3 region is CASSYASDFYEQYF. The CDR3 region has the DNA TGTGCCAGCAGTTATGCGTCGGACTTCTACGAGCAGTACTTC.

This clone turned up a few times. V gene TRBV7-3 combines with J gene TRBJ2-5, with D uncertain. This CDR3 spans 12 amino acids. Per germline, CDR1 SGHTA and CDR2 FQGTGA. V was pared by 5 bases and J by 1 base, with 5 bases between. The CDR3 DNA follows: TGTGCCAGCAGCCCGTTCCAAGAGACCCAGTACTTC. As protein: CASSPFQETQYF.

The CDR3 region is CASSSAGGYTF. In DNA, the CDR3 is TGTGCCAGCAGTTCTGCTGGAGGCTACACCTTC. V usage is TRBV6-1 and J usage is TRBJ1-2; no firm D call. The CDR3 length is 11 residues. Germline V lookup: CDR1 MNHNS, CDR2 SASEGT. Trimming cost V 5 bases and J 8 bases, with 9 bases left between them.

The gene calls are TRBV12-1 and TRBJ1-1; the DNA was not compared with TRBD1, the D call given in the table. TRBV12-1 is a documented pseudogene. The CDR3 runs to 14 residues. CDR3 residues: CASSGGQGETEAFF. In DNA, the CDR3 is TGTGCCAGCAGTGGGGGGCAGGGGGAGACTGAAGCTTTCTTT.

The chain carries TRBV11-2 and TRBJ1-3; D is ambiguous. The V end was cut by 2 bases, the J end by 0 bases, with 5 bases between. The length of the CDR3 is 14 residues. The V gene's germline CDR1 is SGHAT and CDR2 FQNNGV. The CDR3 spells CASSLSYSGNTIYF. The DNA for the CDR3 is TGTGCCAGCAGCTTATCGTACTCTGGAAACACCATATATTTT.

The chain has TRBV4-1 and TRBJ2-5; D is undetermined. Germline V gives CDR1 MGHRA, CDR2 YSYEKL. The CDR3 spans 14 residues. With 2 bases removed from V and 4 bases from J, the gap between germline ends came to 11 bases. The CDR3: CASSQSVGLETQYF. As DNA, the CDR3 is TGCGCCAGCAGCCAATCGGTAGGGTTAGAGACCCAGTACTTC.

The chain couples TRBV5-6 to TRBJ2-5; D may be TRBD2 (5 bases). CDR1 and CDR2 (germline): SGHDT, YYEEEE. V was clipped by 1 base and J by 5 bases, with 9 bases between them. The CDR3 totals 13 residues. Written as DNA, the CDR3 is TGTGCCAGCAGCTTGTCTGAGGGTGAGACCCAGTACTTC. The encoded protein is CASSLSEGETQYF.

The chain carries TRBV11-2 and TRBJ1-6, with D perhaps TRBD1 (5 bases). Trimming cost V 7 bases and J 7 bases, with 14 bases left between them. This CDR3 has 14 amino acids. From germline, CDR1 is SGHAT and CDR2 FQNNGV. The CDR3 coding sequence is TGTGCCAGCACCCCGGTGGGGGGGAATTCACCCCTCCACTTT. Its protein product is CASTPVGGNSPLHF.

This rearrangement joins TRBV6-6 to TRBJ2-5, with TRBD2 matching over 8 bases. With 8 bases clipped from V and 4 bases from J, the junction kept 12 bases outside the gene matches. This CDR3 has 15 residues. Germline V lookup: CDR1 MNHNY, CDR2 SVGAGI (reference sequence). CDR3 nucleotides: TGTGCCAGCCTTACGGGGCGGGAGGTTCCAGAGACCCAGTACTTC. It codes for CASLTGREVPETQYF.

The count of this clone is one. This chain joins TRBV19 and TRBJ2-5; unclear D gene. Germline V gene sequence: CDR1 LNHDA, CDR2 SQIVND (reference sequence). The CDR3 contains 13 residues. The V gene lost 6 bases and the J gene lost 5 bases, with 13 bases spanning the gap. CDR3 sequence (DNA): TGTGCCAGTAGCCCGGGTTTCGTTGAGACCCAGTACTTC. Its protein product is CASSPGFVETQYF.

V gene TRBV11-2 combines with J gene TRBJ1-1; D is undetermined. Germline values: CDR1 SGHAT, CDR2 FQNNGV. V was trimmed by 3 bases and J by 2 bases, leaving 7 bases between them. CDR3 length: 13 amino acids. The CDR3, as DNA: TGTGCCAGCAGCTTCTCAGCCAACACTGAAGCTTTCTTT. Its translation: CASSFSANTEAFF.

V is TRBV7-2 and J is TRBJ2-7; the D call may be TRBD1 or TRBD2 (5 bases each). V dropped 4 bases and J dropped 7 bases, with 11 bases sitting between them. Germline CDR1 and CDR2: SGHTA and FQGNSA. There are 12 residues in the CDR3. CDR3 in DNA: TGTGCCAGCAGCTATCCCGGGGCTGAGCAGTACTTC. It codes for CASSYPGAEQYF. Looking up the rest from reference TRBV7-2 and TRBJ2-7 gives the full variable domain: GAGVSQSPSNKVTEKGKDVELRCDPISGHTALYWYRQSLGQGLEFLIYFQGNSAPDKSGLPSDRFSAERTGGSVSTLTIQRTQQEDSAVYLCASSYPGAEQYFGPGTRLTVT.

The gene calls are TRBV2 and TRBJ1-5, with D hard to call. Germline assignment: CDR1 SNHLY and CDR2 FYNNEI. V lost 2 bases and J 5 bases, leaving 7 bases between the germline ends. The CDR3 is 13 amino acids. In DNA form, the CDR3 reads TGTGCCAGCAGTGAATGGTCGGATCAGCCCCAGCATTTT. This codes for CASSEWSDQPQHF.

For the CDR3, the DNA is TGTGCCAGCAGTTTAGTGGTGGAGACCCAGTACTTC. This gives the protein CASSLVVETQYF. The chain employs TRBV28 and TRBJ2-5; D ambiguous. The V and J ends lost 2 bases and 5 bases respectively, with 6 bases between them. The CDR3 has 12 residues. Germline V CDR1 and CDR2: MDHEN, SYDVKM.

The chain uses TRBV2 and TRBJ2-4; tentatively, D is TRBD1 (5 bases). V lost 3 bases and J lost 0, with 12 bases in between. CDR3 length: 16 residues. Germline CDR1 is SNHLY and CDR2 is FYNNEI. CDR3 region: CASSDRGSLAKNIQYF. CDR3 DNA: TGTGCCAGCAGTGATAGGGGATCTCTAGCCAAAAACATTCAGTACTTC.

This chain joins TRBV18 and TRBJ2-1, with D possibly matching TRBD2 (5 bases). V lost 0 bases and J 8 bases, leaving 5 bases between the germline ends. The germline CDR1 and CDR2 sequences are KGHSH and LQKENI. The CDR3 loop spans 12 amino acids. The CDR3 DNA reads TGTGCCAGCTCACCACCGGAGGATGAGCAGTTCTTC. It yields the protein CASSPPEDEQFF.

The CDR3 region is CSALGQQQETQYF. The CDR3 bases are TGCAGCGCCCTCGGGCAGCAACAAGAGACCCAGTACTTC. This rearrangement joins TRBV29-1 to TRBJ2-5, with D unclear. There are 13 residues in the CDR3. Germline lookup yields CDR1 SQVTM and CDR2 ANQGSEA. V was cut by 7 bases and J by 2 bases, with 14 bases left in between.

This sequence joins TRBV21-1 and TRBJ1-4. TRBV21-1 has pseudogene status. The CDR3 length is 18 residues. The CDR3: CASSIVPKGPATNEKLFF. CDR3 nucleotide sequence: TGTGCCAGCAGCATCGTCCCAAAAGGTCCGGCAACTAATGAAAAACTGTTTTTT.

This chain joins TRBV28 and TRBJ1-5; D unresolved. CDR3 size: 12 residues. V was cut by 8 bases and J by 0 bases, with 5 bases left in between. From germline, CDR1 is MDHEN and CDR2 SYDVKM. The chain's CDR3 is CASQDSNQPQHF. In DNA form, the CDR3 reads TGTGCCAGCCAAGATAGCAATCAGCCCCAGCATTTT.

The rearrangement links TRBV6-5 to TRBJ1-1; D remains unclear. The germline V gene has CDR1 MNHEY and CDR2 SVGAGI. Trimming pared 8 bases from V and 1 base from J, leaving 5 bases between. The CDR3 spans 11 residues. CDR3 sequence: CASVANTEAFF. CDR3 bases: TGTGCCAGCGTCGCGAACACTGAAGCTTTCTTT.

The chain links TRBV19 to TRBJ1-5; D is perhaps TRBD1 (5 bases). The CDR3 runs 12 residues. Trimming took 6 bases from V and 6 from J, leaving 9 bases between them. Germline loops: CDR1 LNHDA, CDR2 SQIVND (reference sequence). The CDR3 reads CASRPGTQPQHF. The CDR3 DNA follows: TGTGCCAGTAGGCCGGGGACTCAGCCCCAGCATTTT.

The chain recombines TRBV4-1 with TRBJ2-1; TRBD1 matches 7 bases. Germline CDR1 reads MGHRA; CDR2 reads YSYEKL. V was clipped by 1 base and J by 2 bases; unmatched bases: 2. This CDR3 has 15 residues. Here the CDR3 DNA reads TGCGCCAGCAGCCAAGGTGGACAGGCCTACAATGAGCAGTTCTTC. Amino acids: CASSQGGQAYNEQFF.

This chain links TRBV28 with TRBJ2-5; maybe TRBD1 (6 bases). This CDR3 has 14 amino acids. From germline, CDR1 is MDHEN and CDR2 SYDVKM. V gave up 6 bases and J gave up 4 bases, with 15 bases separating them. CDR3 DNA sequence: TGTGCCAGCAGCCGTGGACAGACAGGAGAGACCCAGTACTTC. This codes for CASSRGQTGETQYF. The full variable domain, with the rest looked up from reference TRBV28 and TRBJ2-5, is DVKVTQSSRYLVKRTGEKVFLECVQDMDHENMFWYRQDPGLGLRLIYFSYDVKMKEKGDIPEGYSVSREKKERFSLILESASTNQTSMYLCASSRGQTGETQYFGPGTRLLVL.

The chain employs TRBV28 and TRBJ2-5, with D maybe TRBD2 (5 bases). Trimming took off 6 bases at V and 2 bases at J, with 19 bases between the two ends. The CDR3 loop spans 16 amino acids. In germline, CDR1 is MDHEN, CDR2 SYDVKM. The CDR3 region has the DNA TGTGCCAGCAGCCCCTCGTTCGGGGTCAATCAAGAGACCCAGTACTTC. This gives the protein CASSPSFGVNQETQYF.

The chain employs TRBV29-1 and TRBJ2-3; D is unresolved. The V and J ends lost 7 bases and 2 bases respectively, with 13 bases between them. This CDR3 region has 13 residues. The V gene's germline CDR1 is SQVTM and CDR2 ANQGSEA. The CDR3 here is CSGDLDPTDTQYF. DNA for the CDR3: TGCAGCGGAGACCTTGACCCCACAGATACGCAGTATTTT.

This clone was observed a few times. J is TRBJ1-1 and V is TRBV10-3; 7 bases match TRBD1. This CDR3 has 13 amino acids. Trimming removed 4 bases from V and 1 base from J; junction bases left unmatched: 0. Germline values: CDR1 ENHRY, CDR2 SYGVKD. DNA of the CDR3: TGTGCCATCAGTGGACAGGGGAACACTGAAGCTTTCTTT. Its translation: CAISGQGNTEAFF.

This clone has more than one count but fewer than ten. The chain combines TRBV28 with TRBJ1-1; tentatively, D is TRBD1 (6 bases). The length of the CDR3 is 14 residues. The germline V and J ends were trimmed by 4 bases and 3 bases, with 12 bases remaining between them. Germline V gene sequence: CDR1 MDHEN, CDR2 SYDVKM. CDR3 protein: CASSYLQGDTEAFF. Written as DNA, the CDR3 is TGTGCCAGCAGTTACTTACAGGGAGACACTGAAGCTTTCTTT.